This paragraph reports one T cell receptor (beta chain). The sample is drawn from a study of PD-L1 blockade in urothelial cancer. The CDR3 is 14 amino acids. V lost 4 bases and J lost 4, with 14 bases in between. The germline V gene encodes CDR1 SGHNT and CDR2 YENEEA. Time point of the sample: pretreatment peripheral blood. Measured with immunoSEQ multiplex PCR; TCRdb has only the in-frame clones, and not every one. The sample holds roughly 63,000 clones, 81% seen once. The sequencing here drew on PBMCs, taken around atezolizumab (anti-PD-L1) treatment. This receptor was obtained from a man between 65 and 85 years old with urothelial cancer. The chain combines TRBV11-3 with TRBJ2-7, with TRBD1 as a possible D gene (6 bases). CDR3 DNA: TGTGCCAGCAGCTACAGGGTAGGGTTATACGAGCAGTACTTC. This codes for CASSYRVGLYEQYF.